Reported below is one T cell receptor (beta chain). The antigen is undetermined. This CDR3 region has 14 residues. After removal of 9 bases from V and 1 base from J, the junction contained 6 bases not matched to a gene. The germline V gene encodes CDR1 SGHRS and CDR2 YFSETQ. This sample stems from a study of naive and memory T cell subsets. Whole-study results and caveats: Expression changes during T cell differentiation may affect RNA-based TCR counts. A clonotype means one alpha or beta sequence, not an alpha/beta pair. In naive cells, over 95% of TCR sequences were seen only once.

Both TRBC1 and TRBC2 were covered by a beta constant-region primer of two equimolar oligonucleotides. Ligation attached a single-stranded oligonucleotide with a 12-nucleotide UMI and the SP2 primer to the cDNA 3' end. TCRdb used MiXCR to reprocess the UMI-ligation and nested PCR reads, holding one entry per CDR3 protein. Here the sample spans under 150,000 distinct CDR3 sequences, around 15% being singletons. This chain connects TRBV5-1 to TRBJ2-3, with 9 bases matching TRBD1. The sequenced material came from naive CD4+ T cells from blood. This TCR was sampled from a human donor in good health. The CDR3 DNA follows: TGCGCCACCTCGACAGGGGGAGGCACAGATACGCAGTATTTT. It codes for CATSTGGGTDTQYF.